This T cell receptor (beta chain) was recovered during a study of prognosis after radiotherapy for stage I lung cancer. Notes on this clonotype: The antigen remains unidentified. A much larger clonotype is one base distant, so this may be a read error. No conserved phenylalanine or tryptophan is present at the end of the CDR3, so a read error is the likely explanation.

General observations from the study: Medians of around 10,000 versus 6,900 showed unique TCR clone counts falling after stereotactic body radiation therapy.

On two occasions, one at each of two time points, about 6 milliliters of peripheral blood were drawn. The length of the CDR3 is 13 residues. Per germline, CDR1 PRHDT and CDR2 FYEKMQ (reference sequence). With 8 bases removed from V and 3 bases from J, the gap between germline ends came to 13 bases. Multiplex PCR, run in two rounds, amplified TCR beta CDR3 from genomic DNA. During first-round PCR, primers specific to each TRBV and TRBJ gene were used. TCRdb fed the multiplex PCR reads into MiXCR, producing one record per CDR3 protein. The sample holds 27,000 or so distinct CDR3 sequences, around two fifths seen once.

The material sequenced was PBMCs, taken before or after stereotactic body radiation therapy (not recorded which). This receptor was obtained from a donor at least 50 years old with non-small cell lung cancer. This chain links TRBV13 with TRBJ2-5; D might be TRBD1 or TRBD2, each matching 5 bases. DNA of the CDR3: TGTGCCAGCTCGGGGCTCTTAAAAGAGACCCAGTACTAC. Translation: CASSGLLKETQYY.